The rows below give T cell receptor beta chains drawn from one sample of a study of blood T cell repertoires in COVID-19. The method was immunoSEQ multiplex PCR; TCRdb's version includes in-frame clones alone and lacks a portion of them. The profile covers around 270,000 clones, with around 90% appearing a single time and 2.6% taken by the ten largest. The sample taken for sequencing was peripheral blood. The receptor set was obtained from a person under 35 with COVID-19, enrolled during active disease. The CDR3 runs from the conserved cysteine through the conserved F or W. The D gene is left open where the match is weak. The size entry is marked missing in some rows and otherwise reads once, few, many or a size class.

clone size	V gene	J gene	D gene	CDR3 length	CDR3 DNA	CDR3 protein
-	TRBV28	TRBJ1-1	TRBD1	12	TGTGCCAGCAGAAGACAGGGGACTGAAGCTTTCTTT	CASRRQGTEAFF
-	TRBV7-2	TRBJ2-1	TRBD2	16	TGTGCCAGCAGCTTAATTACTAGCGGGGGATACAATGAGCAGTTCTTC	CASSLITSGGYNEQFF
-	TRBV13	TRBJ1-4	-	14	TGTGCCAGCAGGGACAGTTCAACTAATGAAAAACTGTTTTTT	CASRDSSTNEKLFF
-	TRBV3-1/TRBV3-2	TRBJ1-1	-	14	TGTGCCAGCAGCCTAGCCAGCGGAAGAGCTGAAGCTTTCTTT	CASSLASGRAEAFF
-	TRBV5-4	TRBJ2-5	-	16	TGTGCCAGCAGCTTCCCTAGCTCCCGAGGACTAGAGACCCAGTACTTC	CASSFPSSRGLETQYF
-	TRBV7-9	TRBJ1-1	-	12	TGTGCCAGCAGCTTAGCCGGGACTGAAGCTTTCTTT	CASSLAGTEAFF
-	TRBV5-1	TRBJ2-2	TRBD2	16	TGCGCCAGCAGCTTTGAACTAGCGGGACCCACCGGGGAGCTGTTTTTT	CASSFELAGPTGELFF
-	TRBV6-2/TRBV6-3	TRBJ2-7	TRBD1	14	TGTGCCAGCAGTTATTCGGACAGGGTGTTCGAGCAGTACTTC	CASSYSDRVFEQYF
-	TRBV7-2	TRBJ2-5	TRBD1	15	TGTGCCAGCAGCGCCATGACAGGGGGAGGGGAGACCCAGTACTTC	CASSAMTGGGETQYF
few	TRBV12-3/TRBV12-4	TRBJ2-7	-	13	TGTGCCAGCAGCCAAGACTCCTCCTACGAGCAGTACTTC	CASSQDSSYEQYF
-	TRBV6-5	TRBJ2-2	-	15	TGTGCCAGCAGAGCGGGACAACTGAACACCGGGGAGCTGTTTTTT	CASRAGQLNTGELFF
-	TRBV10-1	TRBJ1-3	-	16	TGCGCCAGCAGTGATGGGAGGCCCAAGTCTGGAAACACCATATATTTT	CASSDGRPKSGNTIYF
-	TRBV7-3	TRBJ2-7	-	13	TGTGCCAGCAGCTTAACTCCAGGATACGAGCAGTACTTC	CASSLTPGYEQYF
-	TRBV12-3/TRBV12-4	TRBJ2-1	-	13	TGTGCCAGCAGTTTCCTACTAGGCAATGAGCAGTTCTTC	CASSFLLGNEQFF
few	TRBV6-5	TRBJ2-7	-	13	TGTGCCAGCACAGGTTCCGTGAGCTACGAGCAGTACTTC	CASTGSVSYEQYF
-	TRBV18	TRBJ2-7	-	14	TGTGCCAGCTCACCGATCAGGGGAACCTACGAGCAGTACTTC	CASSPIRGTYEQYF
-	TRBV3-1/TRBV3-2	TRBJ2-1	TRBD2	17	TGTGCCAGCAGCCCCCGTACGACTAGCGCATCCTACAATGAGCAGTTCTTC	CASSPRTTSASYNEQFF
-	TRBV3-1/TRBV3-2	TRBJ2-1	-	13	TGTGCCAGCAGCCAAGTCGAGGACAATGAGCAGTTCTTC	CASSQVEDNEQFF
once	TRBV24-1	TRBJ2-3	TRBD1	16	TGTGCCACCAGTGATCTTGGGACAGGGACCACAGATACGCAGTATTTT	CATSDLGTGTTDTQYF
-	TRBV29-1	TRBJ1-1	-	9	TGCAGCGTTGACCCGGGGGCTTTCTTT	CSVDPGAFF
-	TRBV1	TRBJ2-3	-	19	TGCACCAGCAGCCAATCCTCGGGAGGGGGGGCTAGCGGCACAGATACGCAGTATTTT	CTSSQSSGGGASGTDTQYF
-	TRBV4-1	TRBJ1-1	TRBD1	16	TGCGCCAGCAGCCACGACAGGGGGCTGAGTTGGACTGAAGCTTTCTTT	CASSHDRGLSWTEAFF
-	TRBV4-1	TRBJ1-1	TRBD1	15	TGCGCCAGCAGCCAAGTGGAGGGGGCGCGGAGCGGAGCTTTCTTT	CASSQVEGARSGAFF
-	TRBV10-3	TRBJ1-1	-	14	TGTGCCATCAGAGGTATCGGGTCGGACACTGAAGCTTTCTTT	CAIRGIGSDTEAFF
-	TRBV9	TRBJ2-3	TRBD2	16	TGTGCCAGCAGCCCCGCTCTACTAGCGGGGCTAGATACGCAGTATTTT	CASSPALLAGLDTQYF
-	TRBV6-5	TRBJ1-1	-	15	TGTGCCAGCAGAACCGGGGGGGAGAGAACGACTGAAGCTTTCTTT	CASRTGGERTTEAFF
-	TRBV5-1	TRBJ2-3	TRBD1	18	TGCGCCAGCAGCTCTTTCGGTACCGGGACAGGGGCAGGAGATACGCAGTATTTT	CASSSFGTGTGAGDTQYF
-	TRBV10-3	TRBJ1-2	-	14	TGTGCCATCAGTGAGTCGGAGGGTAGATATGGCTACACCTTC	CAISESEGRYGYTF
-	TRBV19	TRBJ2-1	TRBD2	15	TGTGCCACCCGTCATCTAGCGGGGACCTACAATGAGCAGTTCTTC	CATRHLAGTYNEQFF
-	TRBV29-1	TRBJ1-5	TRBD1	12	TGCAGTACAGGGGGCCCAAATCAGCCCCAGCATTTT	CSTGGPNQPQHF